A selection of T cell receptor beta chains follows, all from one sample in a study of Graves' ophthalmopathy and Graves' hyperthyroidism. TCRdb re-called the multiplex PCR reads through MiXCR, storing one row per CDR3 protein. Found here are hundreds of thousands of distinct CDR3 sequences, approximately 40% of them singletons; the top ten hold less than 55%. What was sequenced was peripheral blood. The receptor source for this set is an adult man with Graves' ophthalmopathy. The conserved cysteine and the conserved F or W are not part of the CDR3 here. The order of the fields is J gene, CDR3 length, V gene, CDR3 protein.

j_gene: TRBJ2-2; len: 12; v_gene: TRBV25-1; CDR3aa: ASSLTIATGELF
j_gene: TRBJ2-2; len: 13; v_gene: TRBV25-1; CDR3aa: ASSSFAGGTGELF
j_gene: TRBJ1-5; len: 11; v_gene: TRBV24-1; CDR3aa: ATSDPGTGPQH
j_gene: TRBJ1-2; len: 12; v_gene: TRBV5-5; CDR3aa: ASSLAPGGGGYT
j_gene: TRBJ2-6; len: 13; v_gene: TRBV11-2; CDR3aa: ASSHRWSGANVLT
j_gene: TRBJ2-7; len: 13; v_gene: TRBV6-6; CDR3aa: ASSYLDSARTEQY
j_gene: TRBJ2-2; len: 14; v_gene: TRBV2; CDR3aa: ASKSTSGESAGEPF
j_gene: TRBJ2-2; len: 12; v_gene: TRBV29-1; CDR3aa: SVRDRVDTGELF
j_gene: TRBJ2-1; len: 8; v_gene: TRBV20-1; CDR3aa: SATVNEQF
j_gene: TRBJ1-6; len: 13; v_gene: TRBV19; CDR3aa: ASSTRQGQNSPLH
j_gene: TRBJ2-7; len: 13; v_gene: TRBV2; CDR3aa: ASSKLAGASYEQY
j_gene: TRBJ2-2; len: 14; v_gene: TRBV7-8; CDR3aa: ASSNLGHPNTGELF
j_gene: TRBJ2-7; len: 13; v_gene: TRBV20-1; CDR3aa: SARDRGWGYYEQY
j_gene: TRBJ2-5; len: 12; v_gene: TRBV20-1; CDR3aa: SAQLTGIQETQY
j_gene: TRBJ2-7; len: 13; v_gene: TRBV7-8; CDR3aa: ASSLAGTGLGEQY
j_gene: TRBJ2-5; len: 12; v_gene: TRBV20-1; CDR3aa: SAHKTGYQETQY
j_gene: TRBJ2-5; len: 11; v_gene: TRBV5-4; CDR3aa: ASSGGLDETQY
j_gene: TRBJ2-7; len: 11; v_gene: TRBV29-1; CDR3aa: SVGGQGGNEQY
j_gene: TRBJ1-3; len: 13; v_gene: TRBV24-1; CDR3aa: ATSDDRASGNTIY
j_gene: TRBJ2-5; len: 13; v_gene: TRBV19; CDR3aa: ASSIGVTRQETQY
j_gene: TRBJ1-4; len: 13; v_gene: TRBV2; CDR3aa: ASSTRGRAGEKLF
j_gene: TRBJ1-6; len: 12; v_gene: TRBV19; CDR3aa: ASSSGRANSPLH